This record concerns one T cell receptor beta chain sequence. Its matching antigen is unknown. The record originates from a study of B cell selection in AIRE deficiency. Only in-frame clones appear in the TCRdb table, and some are missing; sequencing was by immunoSEQ multiplex PCR. Here the sample spans some 27,000 clones, 95% being singletons. The sorted conventional CD4 T cells were gated as CD4+CD127+. The CDR3 is 13 residues long. From germline, CDR1 is SGHRS and CDR2 YFSETQ. Trimming stripped 3 bases from V and 4 bases from J, with 8 bases between. General study findings and limits: Only around a tenth of a few thousand shared Treg sequences were patient-specific; roughly 30% healthy-specific. Approximately 32% of healthy-donor shared Treg TCRbeta sequences appeared in patient Tconv cells.

This clonotype originated in a human donor in good health. V gene TRBV5-1 combines with J gene TRBJ1-3; no definite D call. Sequenced: CD4+CD127+ conventional T cells sorted from PBMCs. The CDR3 DNA follows: TGCGCCAGCAGCTCGGAAGGGGGAAACACCATATATTTT. Translated, it gives CASSSEGGNTIYF.